Listed below are T cell receptor beta chains from one sample, sequenced in a study of T cell clones after liver transplantation. Libraries were prepared by immunoSEQ multiplex PCR; TCRdb keeps only in-frame clonotypes and omits some of them. The top ten hold approximately 3% of the sample, which has 55,000 to 75,000 clones, less than 85% seen once. The specimen comprised CD4+ T cells from blood, sampled at the approximately 15-month timepoint. These receptor sequences come from a human patient who received a liver transplant. Among the T cells, some may be from the graft donor. CDR3s include the opening cysteine and the closing phenylalanine or tryptophan. Fields, in order: D gene, clone size, J gene, V gene, CDR3 DNA, CDR3 protein. A D gene is named only where the DNA matches it firmly. Some rows have no size entry. The others give once, few or many, or a class for an expanded clone.

TRBD1	NA	TRBJ1-2	TRBV6-5	TGTGCCAGCCGAATTCCCGGGACAGGCTATGGCTACACCTTC	CASRIPGTGYGYTF
NA	NA	TRBJ1-1	TRBV2	TGTGCCAGCAGTGAATTAGACGGAAAAGCTTTCTTT	CASSELDGKAFF
NA	NA	TRBJ2-3	TRBV19	TGTGCCAGTAGTCCGGGACTGCGGTTGGGAGATGCGCAGTATTTT	CASSPGLRLGDAQYF
TRBD2	once	TRBJ2-1	TRBV11-2	TGTGCCAGCAGCATTACTAGCGGGGTTTACAATGAGCAGTTCTTC	CASSITSGVYNEQFF
NA	NA	TRBJ1-1	TRBV13	TGTGCCAGCAGCCGAAGGCAAGGGACTGAAGCTTTCTTT	CASSRRQGTEAFF
TRBD2	NA	TRBJ2-5	TRBV27	TGTGCCAGCAGTTTATCTCGGGACTCTAGCGGGGGGATAGAGACCCAGTACTTC	CASSLSRDSSGGIETQYF
NA	NA	TRBJ2-5	TRBV19	TGTGCCAGTAGAATGGGACACACACGGGAGACCCAGTACTTC	CASRMGHTRETQYF
NA	few	TRBJ2-7	TRBV28	TGTGCCAGCAGTTTAGGACCCGGTGGTACCTACGAGCAGTACTTC	CASSLGPGGTYEQYF
NA	NA	TRBJ2-1	TRBV19	TGTGCCAGTAGTAGTCGCCCGCATGGATTCGATGAGCAGTTCTTC	CASSSRPHGFDEQFF
NA	NA	TRBJ1-2	TRBV29-1	TGCAGCGTTGAAGGCCCCCAGGGCTATGGCTACACCTTC	CSVEGPQGYGYTF
NA	NA	TRBJ2-5	TRBV5-1	TGCGCCAGCAGCTTGCAGGGGTGGTCAGAGACCCAGTACTTC	CASSLQGWSETQYF
NA	NA	TRBJ1-4	TRBV2	TGTGCCAGCAGTGAAGCGCTGGGGAGAAATGAAAAACTGTTTTTT	CASSEALGRNEKLFF
NA	NA	TRBJ1-3	TRBV2	TGTGCCAGCAGTGAAGGAGCGGGATACTCTGGAAACACCATATATTTT	CASSEGAGYSGNTIYF
NA	few	TRBJ2-1	TRBV7-2	TGTGCCAGCAGCTTATTCCCGCGGGACTCCCTTTACAATGAGCAGTTCTTC	CASSLFPRDSLYNEQFF
NA	NA	TRBJ2-2	TRBV11-3	TGTGCCAGCAGCTTAGACGATGGGGAGGTCTTT	CASSLDDGEVF
TRBD1	NA	TRBJ2-2	TRBV9	TGTGCCAGCAGCGAACAGGGGGCCGGGGAGCTGTTTTTT	CASSEQGAGELFF
TRBD1	NA	TRBJ2-7	TRBV6-1	TGTGCCAGCGTGAGGCAGGGGGTCTACGAGCAGTACTTC	CASVRQGVYEQYF
NA	NA	TRBJ1-4	TRBV28	TGTGCCAGCAGTTCCACGGGGAGCAATGAAAAACTGTTTTTT	CASSSTGSNEKLFF
NA	NA	TRBJ1-1	TRBV5-6	TGTGCCAGCATGATGTGGGGATCTGAAGCTTTCTTT	CASMMWGSEAFF
TRBD1	NA	TRBJ1-6	TRBV25-1	TGTGCCAGCAGTGGATCGGGACAGGGGAATTCACCCCTCCACTTT	CASSGSGQGNSPLHF
TRBD1	NA	TRBJ2-3	TRBV6-5	TGTGCCAGCAGTTGGACAGGGGCAGATACGCAGTATTTT	CASSWTGADTQYF
TRBD1	NA	TRBJ1-4	TRBV6-5	TGTGCCAGCAGGCCAACAGGGGGGAGTGAAAAACTGTTTTTT	CASRPTGGSEKLFF
NA	NA	TRBJ2-2	TRBV25-1	TGTGCCAGCAGTGAATATGTTGGGGGGGCTGACACCGGGGAGCTGTTTTTT	CASSEYVGGADTGELFF
NA	NA	TRBJ1-2	TRBV28	TGTGCCCTTCTTGGGACGGGCTATGGCTACACCTTC	CALLGTGYGYTF
TRBD2	NA	TRBJ2-1	TRBV27	TGTGCCAGCAGTTCCCGGTTGACTAGCGGGAGGTCGAATGAGCAGTTCTTC	CASSSRLTSGRSNEQFF
NA	NA	TRBJ1-4	TRBV11-2	TGTGCCAGCAGCTCGACAGCAACTAATGAAAAACTGTTTTTT	CASSSTATNEKLFF
TRBD2	NA	TRBJ2-1	TRBV19	TGTGCCAGTAGTATAGATCTTGGAAGCGGGGGGGCCCTTAATGAGCAGTTCTTC	CASSIDLGSGGALNEQFF
NA	medium-sized	TRBJ1-5	TRBV18	TGTGCCAGCTCCCCAGGCAGGGATCAGCCCCAGCATTTT	CASSPGRDQPQHF
TRBD1	NA	TRBJ2-7	TRBV6-1	TGTGCCAGCAGCGATGGACAGGGGCGCTCCTACGAGCAGTACTTC	CASSDGQGRSYEQYF
TRBD1	NA	TRBJ1-5	TRBV6-1	TGTGCCAGCAGTTGGGACGGACAGGGAGAACAGCCCCAGCATTTT	CASSWDGQGEQPQHF
NA	NA	TRBJ2-7	TRBV6-1	TGTGCCAGCAGTGAAATGAGGTACGAGCAGTACTTC	CASSEMRYEQYF
TRBD2	few	TRBJ2-2	TRBV19	TGTGCCAGTAGCCCTACGGGACTAGCGGAATACGCGAACACCGGGGAGCTGTTTTTT	CASSPTGLAEYANTGELFF
NA	NA	TRBJ2-3	TRBV28	TGTGCCAGCAGTTTACCGCCGGGGGTCACAGATACGCAGTATTTT	CASSLPPGVTDTQYF
NA	NA	TRBJ2-4	TRBV30	TGTGCCTGGGCCCGGTGGGAGAGGGACATTCAGTACTTC	CAWARWERDIQYF
TRBD1	NA	TRBJ1-4	TRBV30	TGTGCCTGGCGCGACCCGACAGGGTTGAGAGAAAAACTGTTTTTT	CAWRDPTGLREKLFF
NA	NA	TRBJ2-1	TRBV2	TGTGCCAGCAGTGAACCCTACAATGAGCAGTTCTTC	CASSEPYNEQFF
TRBD1	medium-sized	TRBJ1-2	TRBV19	TGTGCCAGTACCCCTCTCAGGGACAGCTATGGCTACACCTTC	CASTPLRDSYGYTF
TRBD1	NA	TRBJ1-1	TRBV5-1	TGCGCCAGCAGCGAGACAGGGGGAGACACTGAAGCTTTCTTT	CASSETGGDTEAFF
TRBD1	NA	TRBJ2-3	TRBV5-1	TGCGCCAGCAGCCCGGGACAGGGGAACGGGGATACGCAGTATTTT	CASSPGQGNGDTQYF
TRBD2	NA	TRBJ2-7	TRBV5-8	TGTGCCAGCAGCTTGGGAGTAGGGACTAGCTCCTACGAGCAGTACTTC	CASSLGVGTSSYEQYF
NA	few	TRBJ1-2	TRBV6-1	TGTGCCAGCAGTGAGTCACCGAACTATGGCTACACCTTC	CASSESPNYGYTF
NA	few	TRBJ2-5	TRBV6-6	TGTGCCAGCCGGGACACACGCCAAGAGACCCAGTACTTC	CASRDTRQETQYF
NA	NA	TRBJ2-2	TRBV27	TGTGCCAGCTCCACTGGGAGTCTGGGAGTGCCCGGGGAGCTGTTTTTT	CASSTGSLGVPGELFF